Each of the 20 T cell receptor beta chains below was sequenced from the same sample in a study of Graves' ophthalmopathy and Graves' hyperthyroidism (dated by TCRdb to 2017 to 2018). Reads for this sample came from an Illumina HiSeq 2000. For repertoire sequencing, TCR beta CDR3 regions were amplified from RNA transcripts. The first round of RT-PCR was done with HTBI primers and the Qiagen OneStep RT-PCR kit, and was followed by a second round of multiplex PCR, then size selection and purification. The public reads were quality trimmed at Q25 with fastp and then assembled into clones with MiXCR by TCRdb, keeping productive beta chains. Rows with one shared CDR3 protein collapse into an entry with the most common genes and DNA. The sample yields some 380,000 distinct CDR3 sequences; roughly 14% were counted once. The ten largest clones capture 5.5% to 7% of the sample. The specimen was peripheral blood. These receptors were taken from a young woman with stable Graves' hyperthyroidism. Donor details come from another sample of the same person, matched by shared clones.

This clonotype was picked up many times. Written as DNA, the CDR3 is TGTGCCAGCAGCTTCCCTATGGCGGGGGGGCTCTATACGCAGTATTTT. Residues: CASSFPMAGGLYTQYF. The rearrangement uses TRBV27 and TRBJ2-3; TRBD2 matches at 9 bases. Germline CDR1 is MNHEY and CDR2 is SMNVEV (reference sequence). The junction had 14 bases not matched to a gene; V was cut back by 6 bases and J by 7 bases. The CDR3 sequence is 16 residues long.

This chain links TRBV7-2 with TRBJ2-7; 10 bases are a match to TRBD2. Germline lookup yields CDR1 SGHTA and CDR2 FQGNSA. The V gene end was trimmed by 3 bases and the J gene end by 7 bases; junction bases not matched to a gene: 9. There are 15 residues in the CDR3. DNA for the CDR3: TGTGCCAGCAGCTTGAGCGGGAGGGCCCAGGGGGAGCAGTACTTC. As protein: CASSLSGRAQGEQYF. The whole variable domain, filled in from reference TRBV7-2 and TRBJ2-7, reads GAGVSQSPSNKVTEKGKDVELRCDPISGHTALYWYRQSLGQGLEFLIYFQGNSAPDKSGLPSDRFSAERTGGSVSTLTIQRTQQEDSAVYLCASSLSGRAQGEQYFGPGTRLTVT.

This clonotype appeared many times. V is TRBV7-2 and J is TRBJ2-3; D not resolved. CDR3 length equals 12 residues. Germline V gene lookup returns CDR1 SGHTA and CDR2 FQGNSA. V lost 4 bases to trimming and J lost 2 bases, with 4 bases between them. Here the CDR3 DNA reads TGTGCCAGCAGCTCGTTCACAGATACGCAGTATTTT. Protein: CASSSFTDTQYF.

The chain joins TRBV6-1 to TRBJ2-5; tentatively, D is TRBD1 (5 bases). V gave up 7 bases and J gave up 2 bases, with 14 bases separating them. Germline assignment: CDR1 MNHNS and CDR2 SASEGT. This CDR3 comprises 14 residues. The DNA of the CDR3 is TGTGCCAGCAACACAGGATGGGATCAAGAGACCCAGTACTTC. Translation gives CASNTGWDQETQYF.

This clonotype was seen at least ten times. The V call is TRBV6-1, the J call TRBJ1-5; a possible D gene is TRBD1 (5 bases). CDR3 size: 15 residues. Germline values: CDR1 MNHNS, CDR2 SASEGT. V gave up 6 bases and J gave up 2 bases, with 14 bases separating them. The CDR3: CASSPNWGGNQPQHF. CDR3 coding DNA: TGTGCCAGCAGCCCCAACTGGGGGGGCAATCAGCCCCAGCATTTT.

This clonotype was counted many times. V and J are TRBV29-1 and TRBJ2-7; 11 bases agree with TRBD2. Germline CDR1 and CDR2: SQVTM and ANQGSEA. CDR3 length equals 13 residues. V lost 7 bases and J lost 7; bases outside the gene matches: 9. CDR3 DNA sequence: TGCAGCGCCATGGCTAGCGGGGGGCTGGAGCAGTACTTC. Its protein product is CSAMASGGLEQYF.

The sample holds many counts of this clonotype. The V call is TRBV7-2, the J call TRBJ2-2, with a tentative D call TRBD1 (5 bases). In germline, CDR1 is SGHTA, CDR2 FQGNSA. The CDR3 extends over 16 amino acids. V lost 5 bases and J 1 base, leaving 14 bases between the germline ends. The CDR3 DNA is TGTGCCAGCAGCCCGGCGGCAGGGAAGAACACCGGGGAGCTGTTTTTT. Amino acids: CASSPAAGKNTGELFF.

This clonotype was picked up a small number of times. The V gene is TRBV9, the J gene TRBJ2-7; 9 nucleotides align to TRBD1. V shed 3 bases, J shed 5 bases, and the junction held 3 bases outside the gene matches. The germline CDR1 and CDR2 sequences are SGDLS and YYNGEE. The CDR3 consists of 13 residues. The CDR3 here is CASSGGTGNEQYF. In DNA form, the CDR3 reads TGTGCCAGCAGCGGGGGGACAGGGAACGAGCAGTACTTC.

This clonotype has ten or more counts. V and J are TRBV13 and TRBJ1-5; 7 positions match TRBD1. Germline V gives CDR1 PRHDT, CDR2 FYEKMQ (reference sequence). The CDR3 totals 12 residues. J gave up 10 bases and V 5 bases, and 5 bases lay outside the gene matches. The CDR3 protein is CASSLNRGPQHF. CDR3 bases: TGTGCCAGCAGCCTGAACAGGGGACCCCAGCATTTT.

At least ten counts were recorded for this clonotype. One end of the junction is discordant with germline, which a read error may explain. This chain connects TRBV27 to TRBJ2-5; D might be TRBD2 (6 bases). The CDR3 is 15 residues long. Germline loops: CDR1 MNHEY, CDR2 SMNVEV (reference sequence). This CDR3 reads CASSSSKRVQEAQYF. The CDR3 DNA reads as TGTGCCAGCAGTTCGTCAAAGCGGGTCCAAGAGGCCCAGTACTTC.

This clonotype was recorded many times. This sequence joins TRBV2 and TRBJ2-7; 7 nucleotides line up with TRBD1. Trimming removed 6 bases from V and 0 bases from J; junction bases left unmatched: 2. The germline gives CDR1 SNHLY, CDR2 FYNNEI. This CDR3 region has 13 residues. CDR3 DNA sequence: TGTGCCAGCAGGGGGACAGTCTCCTACGAGCAGTACTTC. This sequence encodes CASRGTVSYEQYF.

This clonotype was recorded at least ten times. The chain recombines TRBV15 with TRBJ2-5; no clear D gene. From germline, CDR1 is LNHNV and CDR2 YYDKDF (reference sequence). Between the trimmed V and J ends, which lost 4 bases and 6 bases, there was a span of 6 bases. The CDR3 spans 11 residues. The chain's CDR3 is CATSTSQTQYF. CDR3 DNA: TGTGCCACCAGCACCTCTCAGACCCAGTACTTC.

The rearrangement uses TRBV18 and TRBJ1-6; D possibly corresponds to TRBD1 (5 bases). V was trimmed by 3 bases and J by 1 base, leaving 10 bases between them. From germline, CDR1 is KGHSH and CDR2 LQKENI. There are 16 residues in the CDR3. DNA for the CDR3: TGTGCCAGCTCACCTGGGGGATGGTCCTATAATTCACCCCTCCACTTT. Translating gives CASSPGGWSYNSPLHF.

This chain links TRBV25-1 with TRBJ2-5, with 7 bases that match TRBD1. Germline values: CDR1 MGHDK, CDR2 SYGVNS. The trim removed 2 bases at V and 5 bases at J, leaving 5 bases unmatched. This CDR3 has 14 amino acids. CDR3 loop: CASSEPGGRETQYF. In nucleotides, the CDR3 is TGTGCCAGCAGTGAACCAGGGGGAAGGGAGACCCAGTACTTC.

A few counts support this clonotype. The rearrangement joins TRBV18 to TRBJ2-7; TRBD1 agrees at 9 bases. In germline, CDR1 is KGHSH, CDR2 LQKENI. The CDR3 contains 15 residues. V lost 0 bases and J lost 5; bases outside the gene matches: 5. CDR3 sequence reads: CASSPPTTGGNEQYF. In DNA, the CDR3 is TGTGCCAGCTCACCACCGACCACAGGGGGCAACGAGCAGTACTTC.

This clonotype has ten or more counts. The chain couples TRBV24-1 to TRBJ1-2; D might be TRBD1 (5 bases). CDR3 size: 15 residues. Germline CDR1 KGHDR, CDR2 SFDVKD. V lost 4 bases and J lost 4, with 15 bases in between. CDR3 protein: CATSDSFGTAYGYTF. The DNA of the CDR3 is TGTGCCACCAGTGACTCATTTGGGACGGCCTATGGCTACACCTTC.

There are many counts of this clonotype. The J gene is TRBJ2-7, the V gene TRBV11-2, with a weak D call TRBD1 (5 bases). The germline gives CDR1 SGHAT, CDR2 FQNNGV. Deletions cut 0 bases from V and 4 bases from J, with 13 bases between. This CDR3 contains 15 residues. The CDR3 here is CASSLDLGETYEQYF. DNA of the CDR3: TGTGCCAGCAGCTTAGATCTAGGGGAAACTTACGAGCAGTACTTC.

There are many counts of this clonotype. The rearrangement links TRBV6-2 or TRBV6-3 to TRBJ2-7; D may be TRBD1 (6 bases). The V gene lost 0 bases and the J gene lost 2 bases, with 11 bases spanning the gap. Germline V gene lookup returns CDR1 MNHEY and CDR2 SVGEGT. The CDR3 runs 15 residues. The CDR3 loop is CASSYSVTGAYEQYF. CDR3 nucleotides: TGTGCCAGCAGTTACTCGGTGACAGGAGCCTACGAGCAGTACTTC.

This clonotype was counted a few times. V is TRBV11-2 and J is TRBJ1-2; the match to TRBD1 covers 9 bases. The germline CDR1 and CDR2 sequences are SGHAT and FQNNGV. The CDR3 loop spans 15 amino acids. J gave up 5 bases and V 7 bases, and 11 bases lay outside the gene matches. The chain's CDR3 is CASKHPGQGKYGYTF. CDR3 nucleotide sequence: TGTGCCAGCAAACATCCGGGACAGGGAAAATATGGCTACACCTTC.

In this sample, this clonotype turned up many times. V gene TRBV10-3 combines with J gene TRBJ1-1, with D perhaps TRBD1 (6 bases). Germline CDR1 ENHRY, CDR2 SYGVKD. The CDR3 loop spans 13 amino acids. V lost 6 bases and J lost 4, with 12 bases in between. The CDR3 region has the DNA TGTGCCATCAGGGGCGTGGGGGCCACTGAAGCTTTCTTT. This gives the protein CAIRGVGATEAFF.